Presented here are 26 T cell receptor beta chains from one specimen sequenced in a study of T cell responses to AZD1222 COVID-19 vaccine. Measured with immunoSEQ multiplex PCR; TCRdb has only the in-frame clones, and not every one. Here the sample spans over 90,000 clones, 90% to 95% being singletons. Sequenced here: peripheral blood, sampled on day 0 of AZD1222 vaccination. The receptors come from an adult in good health.

The rearrangement joins TRBV18 to TRBJ2-2, with TRBD1 as a possible D gene (5 bases). The V and J ends lost 2 bases and 1 base respectively, with 11 bases between them. This CDR3 is 16 amino acids long. The germline V gene has CDR1 KGHSH and CDR2 LQKENI. This CDR3 reads CASSPGFQGNTGELFF. The CDR3 DNA is TGTGCCAGCTCACCAGGTTTCCAGGGGAACACCGGGGAGCTGTTTTTT.

This chain joins TRBV7-8 and TRBJ1-5; D unresolved. Trimming shortened V by 1 base and J by 4 bases, and 14 bases separated the two germline ends. Germline CDR1 is SGHVS and CDR2 is FQNEAQ. This CDR3 contains 16 residues. CDR3 loop: CASSLVGGLLNQPQHF. The CDR3 nucleotides read TGTGCCAGCAGCTTAGTAGGAGGGCTCCTAAATCAGCCCCAGCATTTT.

This CDR3 is CASSIGTGYGYTF. CDR3 sequence (DNA): TGCGCCAGCAGCATCGGGACAGGGTATGGCTACACCTTC. V gene TRBV5-1 combines with J gene TRBJ1-2; the match to TRBD1 covers 9 bases. Germline CDR1 and CDR2: SGHRS and YFSETQ. This CDR3 comprises 13 residues. After removal of 4 bases from V and 5 bases from J, the junction contained 3 bases not matched to a gene.

This sequence joins TRBV27 and TRBJ2-7; 11 bases fit TRBD2. Germline trimming cut 6 bases from V and 4 bases from J; bases unmatched to any gene: 5. The germline CDR1 and CDR2 sequences are MNHEY and SMNVEV (reference sequence). The CDR3 totals 14 residues. CDR3 nucleotide sequence: TGTGCCAGCAGACCCGGGACTAGCGGATACGAGCAGTACTTC. Its protein product is CASRPGTSGYEQYF.

This chain joins TRBV6-1 and TRBJ2-1, with 11 bases matching TRBD2. Trimming removed 4 bases from V and 9 bases from J; junction bases left unmatched: 11. The CDR3 covers 16 residues. Germline CDR1 and CDR2: MNHNS and SASEGT. For the CDR3, the DNA is TGTGCCAGCAGTGGCGGTCTAGCGGGAGGAGGTGGTGAGCAGTTCTTC. Its protein is CASSGGLAGGGGEQFF.

On this clone: Other DNA sequences in the sample encode the same CDR3. The CDR3: CASSLPSAYNEQFF. CDR3 nucleotides: TGCGCCAGCAGCTTACCTAGCGCCTACAATGAGCAGTTCTTC. The chain uses TRBV5-1 and TRBJ2-1; D is possibly TRBD2 (6 bases). Germline V gene sequence: CDR1 SGHRS, CDR2 YFSETQ. The CDR3 contains 14 residues. Trimming left V 2 bases short and J 2 bases short, with 8 bases between.

This chain joins TRBV9 and TRBJ2-3; D gene uncertain. Germline V gene sequence: CDR1 SGDLS, CDR2 YYNGEE. Trimming left V 4 bases short and J 4 bases short, with 4 bases between. The CDR3 consists of 11 residues. CDR3 bases: TGTGCCAGCAGCCCATCAGATACGCAGTATTTT. It yields the protein CASSPSDTQYF. The whole variable domain, filled in from reference TRBV9 and TRBJ2-3, reads DSGVTQTPKHLITATGQRVTLRCSPRSGDLSVYWYQQSLDQGLQFLIQYYNGEERAKGNILERFSAQQFPDLHSELNLSSLELGDSALYFCASSPSDTQYFGPGTRLTVL.

The chain uses TRBV7-2 and TRBJ2-2, with TRBD2 as a possible D gene (6 bases). CDR3 length: 16 residues. Germline V lookup: CDR1 SGHTA, CDR2 FQGNSA. V was trimmed by 4 bases and J by 2 bases, leaving 14 bases between them. CDR3 DNA sequence: TGTGCCAGCAGCTCTCTAGGAGGGCCTAACACCGGGGAGCTGTTTTTT. It specifies CASSSLGGPNTGELFF.

This chain links TRBV7-9 with TRBJ1-1; perhaps TRBD1 as D (6 bases). V was clipped by 3 bases and J by 7 bases, with 12 bases between them. Per germline, CDR1 SEHNR and CDR2 FQNEAQ (reference sequence). CDR3 length equals 13 residues. DNA of the CDR3: TGTGCCAGCAGCTTCGGACAGCCTATTGAAGCTTTCTTT. This codes for CASSFGQPIEAFF.

The chain employs TRBV10-2 and TRBJ2-3; no firm D call. CDR1 is WSHSY and CDR2 is SAAADI in the germline V gene. The V and J ends lost 8 bases and 4 bases respectively, with 16 bases between them. CDR3 length: 14 amino acids. Here the CDR3 reads CASCSMTSADTQYF. CDR3 DNA: TGCGCCAGCTGCTCCATGACTTCGGCAGATACGCAGTATTTT.

The rearrangement links TRBV5-1 to TRBJ1-1; a possible D gene is TRBD1 (6 bases). In germline, CDR1 is SGHRS, CDR2 YFSETQ. The CDR3 sequence is 16 residues long. The V end was cut by 4 bases, the J end by 0 bases, with 16 bases between. CDR3 DNA: TGCGCCAGCAGCCCGGCGGTGGGACATTTGAACACTGAAGCTTTCTTT. Residues: CASSPAVGHLNTEAFF.

The genes are TRBV27 and TRBJ2-3; perhaps TRBD2 as D (6 bases). CDR3 size: 11 residues. Germline V gives CDR1 MNHEY, CDR2 SMNVEV (reference sequence). V was shortened by 10 bases and J by 6 bases, with 11 bases between the two germline ends. The CDR3 reads CAILAGDTQYF. The CDR3 DNA follows: TGTGCCATCCTGGCGGGGGATACGCAGTATTTT.

This clone occurred once. The chain links TRBV28 to TRBJ2-4; D is perhaps TRBD2 (5 bases). CDR3 size: 15 residues. Trimming took 5 bases from V and 1 from J, leaving 12 bases between them. The germline gives CDR1 MDHEN, CDR2 SYDVKM. For the CDR3, the DNA is TGTGCCAGCAGTCACCCCGGGGAGGCCAAAAACATTCAGTACTTC. It codes for CASSHPGEAKNIQYF.

The V and J genes are TRBV28 and TRBJ2-7, with TRBD1 identical over 8 bases. The CDR3 length is 13 residues. Germline CDR1 reads MDHEN; CDR2 reads SYDVKM. Losses at the gene ends were 5 bases for V and 5 bases for J; bases not matched to a gene: 5. Written as DNA, the CDR3 is TGTGCCAGCAGTGACAGGGGAGGCGACGAGCAGTACTTC. The encoded protein is CASSDRGGDEQYF.

This chain links TRBV28 with TRBJ2-7, with 11 bases matching TRBD1. Trimming took 6 bases from V and 7 from J; bases not matched to a gene: 14. The CDR3 totals 16 residues. The V gene's germline CDR1 is MDHEN and CDR2 SYDVKM. The CDR3 region is CASSPLVGQGAREQYF. The CDR3 DNA is TGTGCCAGCAGCCCCTTAGTAGGACAGGGGGCGAGGGAGCAGTACTTC.

The chain recombines TRBV28 with TRBJ1-4; 9 bases align to TRBD1. The CDR3 length is 15 residues. CDR1 is MDHEN and CDR2 is SYDVKM in the germline V gene. Germline trimming cut 6 bases from V and 7 bases from J; bases unmatched to any gene: 9. DNA of the CDR3: TGTGCCAGCAGACCACAGGGGGCAATGAGTGAAAAACTGTTTTTT. This encodes CASRPQGAMSEKLFF.

The chain combines TRBV9 with TRBJ2-5, with TRBD2 matching over 8 bases. V shed 2 bases, J shed 4 bases, and the junction held 10 bases outside the gene matches. CDR3 length equals 16 residues. In germline, CDR1 is SGDLS, CDR2 YYNGEE. The CDR3 DNA is TGTGCCAGCAGCGTTGTGGGACTAGGAAGCGGAGAGACCCAGTACTTC. This codes for CASSVVGLGSGETQYF.

The chain has TRBV11-2 and TRBJ1-3, with D hard to call. The V gene's germline CDR1 is SGHAT and CDR2 FQNNGV. The V end lost 5 bases, the J end lost 0 bases, and 8 bases lay between the germline ends. CDR3 length: 14 residues. CDR3 DNA: TGTGCCAGCAGCCCCCAAACCTCTGGAAACACCATATATTTT. Its protein product is CASSPQTSGNTIYF.

The rearrangement uses TRBV10-1 and TRBJ2-2; 7 nucleotides align to TRBD1. Per the germline V gene, CDR1 is WNHNN and CDR2 is SYGVQD (reference sequence). The junction had 1 base not matched to a gene; V was cut back by 3 bases and J by 0 bases. CDR3 length equals 15 residues. DNA of the CDR3: TGCGCCAGCAGTGAAGGGACAGCGAACACCGGGGAGCTGTTTTTT. Its translation is CASSEGTANTGELFF.

The CDR3 loop reads CASRTGGHEQYF. CDR3 DNA: TGTGCCAGCAGAACAGGGGGCCACGAGCAGTACTTC. This chain uses TRBV27 with TRBJ2-7; 9 bases fit TRBD1. The junction had 2 bases not matched to a gene; V was cut back by 6 bases and J by 5 bases. From germline, CDR1 is MNHEY and CDR2 SMNVEV (reference sequence). This CDR3 is 12 amino acids long.

This clone has only one observation. This rearrangement joins TRBV24-1 to TRBJ2-1, with 13 bases lining up with TRBD2. This CDR3 has 20 residues. After removal of 0 bases from V and 2 bases from J, the junction contained 9 bases not matched to a gene. CDR1 is KGHDR and CDR2 is SFDVKD in the germline V gene. The CDR3 sequence: CATSDLSGTSGIGAYNEQFF. The DNA for the CDR3 is TGTGCCACCAGTGATTTGTCCGGGACTAGCGGGATAGGGGCCTACAATGAGCAGTTCTTC.

The V call is TRBV19, the J call TRBJ1-2; 7 bases fit TRBD1. The CDR3 has 12 amino acids. Trimming took 3 bases from V and 7 from J; bases not matched to a gene: 2. Per germline, CDR1 LNHDA and CDR2 SQIVND (reference sequence). The CDR3 DNA reads as TGTGCCAGTAGTATCACAGGGGCTGGCTACACCTTC. Translation: CASSITGAGYTF.

The chain's CDR3 is CASSSGSSYEQYF. In DNA form, the CDR3 reads TGTGCCAGCAGCTCCGGGAGCTCCTACGAGCAGTACTTC. The chain is built from TRBV5-4 and TRBJ2-7, with D tentatively TRBD2 (6 bases). This CDR3 contains 13 residues. V dropped 3 bases and J dropped 0 bases, with 7 bases sitting between them. Per the germline V gene, CDR1 is SGHNT and CDR2 is YYREEE (reference sequence). Supplemented by reference TRBV5-4 and TRBJ2-7, the full variable domain reads ETGVTQSPTHLIKTRGQQVTLRCSSQSGHNTVSWYQQALGQGPQFIFQYYREEENGRGNFPPRFSGLQFPNYSSELNVNALELDDSALYLCASSSGSSYEQYFGPGTRLTVT.

V is TRBV29-1 and J is TRBJ2-7; D is unclear. The CDR3 runs 13 residues. Deletions cut 8 bases from V and 0 bases from J, with 14 bases between. Per the germline V gene, CDR1 is SQVTM and CDR2 is ANQGSEA. The DNA for the CDR3 is TGCAGCCCCATCATGACGGGCTCCTACGAGCAGTACTTC. Translated, it gives CSPIMTGSYEQYF.

The chain employs TRBV5-1 and TRBJ2-7, with 13 bases that match TRBD2. J gave up 6 bases and V 4 bases, and 4 bases lay outside the gene matches. Germline CDR1 reads SGHRS; CDR2 reads YFSETQ. The CDR3 extends over 14 amino acids. The CDR3 DNA reads TGCGCCAGCAGCCCGGGACTAGCGGGATTCGAGCAGTACTTC. It encodes CASSPGLAGFEQYF.

The chain uses TRBV6-1 and TRBJ1-1; maybe TRBD1 (5 bases). CDR1 and CDR2 (germline): MNHNS, SASEGT. V was clipped by 2 bases and J by 3 bases, with 10 bases between them. The CDR3 consists of 14 residues. The chain's CDR3 is CASSEPGQYTEAFF. CDR3 coding DNA: TGTGCCAGCAGTGAACCAGGGCAGTACACTGAAGCTTTCTTT.